The 27 T cell receptor beta chains listed next were all sequenced from one sample in a study of blood T cells in healthy people across ages. Primers used in a second PCR of roughly 6 to 11 cycles were a sample-barcoded 5' primer and a J-beta primer mix. A single record per CDR3 protein comes from TCRdb applying MiXCR to the 5' RACE reads. This table has 700,000 to 850,000 distinct CDR3 sequences, about 36% appearing once. Sequenced sample: blood. The receptors here all came from a man aged 18 to 30 in good health.

Concerning this clonotype: Just one base apart from a much larger clone, this may be a read error. V usage is TRBV4-3 and J usage is TRBJ2-5; 11 nucleotides align to TRBD2. The CDR3 runs to 16 residues. The germline gives CDR1 LGHNA, CDR2 YSLEER. CDR3 sequence (DNA): TGCGCCAGCAGCCAAGAACTAGCGGGGGATCAAGAGACCCGGTACTTC. Translation: CASSQELAGDQETRYF.

The V call is TRBV11-2, the J call TRBJ2-1; perhaps D is TRBD1 or TRBD2 (7 bases each). The length of the CDR3 is 15 residues. V lost 5 bases, J lost 2 bases, and 13 bases lay in between. Germline-derived CDR1 and CDR2 are SGHAT and FQNNGV. CDR3 bases: TGTGCCAGCAGCGATGGGAGGGGGCCCTACAATGAGCAGTTCTTC. Translating it yields CASSDGRGPYNEQFF.

As concerns this clonotype: With a much larger clone just one base away, this may be a read error. The CDR3 DNA sequence: TGTGCCTTTCAGACCAGGTTAGAATCCTACAATGAGCAGTTCTTC. This codes for CAFQTRLESYNEQFF. V is TRBV10-3 and J is TRBJ2-1, with no clear D. The CDR3 loop spans 15 amino acids. Germline V gene lookup returns CDR1 ENHRY and CDR2 SYGVKD. The V end was cut by 11 bases, the J end by 1 base, with 18 bases between.

The chain carries TRBV28 and TRBJ2-3, with 8 bases that match TRBD2. V shed 1 base, J shed 0 bases, and the junction held 15 bases outside the gene matches. The CDR3 has 20 residues. Germline CDR1 and CDR2: MDHEN and SYDVKM. The CDR3 reads CASSLFIRRRAGASTDTQYF. CDR3 nucleotide sequence: TGTGCCAGCAGTTTATTTATCAGGCGCCGAGCGGGGGCTAGCACAGATACGCAGTATTTT.

V usage is TRBV10-3 and J usage is TRBJ2-2; the match to TRBD1 covers 9 bases. Unmatched junction bases numbered 7, after V lost 10 bases and J lost 1 base. The CDR3 extends over 15 amino acids. Germline CDR1 and CDR2: ENHRY and SYGVKD. The CDR3 loop is CATDTGGLNTGELFF. DNA for the CDR3: TGTGCCACTGATACAGGGGGCCTGAACACCGGGGAGCTGTTTTTT.

For this clonotype: A junction boundary mismatches the germline segment, possibly from a read error. The rearrangement uses TRBV27 and TRBJ1-4; D might be TRBD1 (6 bases). CDR3 length equals 13 residues. Germline-derived CDR1 and CDR2 are MNHEY and SMNVEV (reference sequence). The CDR3 reads CASSGGLDEELFF. CDR3 bases: TGTGCCAGCAGCGGGGGGCTGGATGAAGAACTGTTTTTT.

This clonotype appeared a few times. This rearrangement joins TRBV12-3 or TRBV12-4 to TRBJ2-1, with 7 bases aligning to TRBD1. J gave up 2 bases and V 4 bases, and 8 bases lay outside the gene matches. The CDR3 totals 16 residues. The CDR3 protein is CASSSQGVYTYNEQFF. As DNA, the CDR3 is TGTGCCAGCAGTTCCCAGGGGGTCTACACCTACAATGAGCAGTTCTTC.

The chain joins TRBV5-1 to TRBJ2-5; TRBD2 might be the D (6 bases). The end of the DNA aligns better with TRBJ2-7, so the J call may be wrong. CDR3 length: 15 amino acids. CDR1 and CDR2 (germline): SGHRS, YFSETQ. CDR3 in amino acids: CASSLEGRGRYEQYF. The CDR3 nucleotides read TGCGCCAGCAGCTTGGAAGGGCGGGGAAGGTACGAGCAGTACTTC.

This clonotype was observed many times. The rearrangement links TRBV12-3 or TRBV12-4 to TRBJ2-5; no firm D call. Trimming pared 4 bases from V and 5 bases from J, leaving 8 bases between. CDR3 length: 12 amino acids. DNA for the CDR3: TGTGCCAGCAGTTGGGGTATGGAGACCCAGTACTTC. Protein: CASSWGMETQYF.

The chain carries TRBV20-1 and TRBJ2-3; D possibly corresponds to TRBD2 (6 bases). The CDR3 sequence is 15 residues long. The V gene lost 4 bases and the J gene lost 2 bases, with 16 bases spanning the gap. Germline values: CDR1 DFQATT, CDR2 SNEGSKA (reference sequence). In DNA, the CDR3 is TGCAGTGCTACCCCACCGGGGAGGACCACAGATACGCAGTATTTT. The encoded protein is CSATPPGRTTDTQYF.

Ten or more counts support this clonotype. The V gene is TRBV20-1, the J gene TRBJ1-2, with 8 nucleotides matching TRBD1. The CDR3 has 12 amino acids. The junction had 6 bases not matched to a gene; V was cut back by 4 bases and J by 8 bases. CDR1 and CDR2 from the germline V gene are DFQATT and SNEGSKA (reference sequence). As DNA, the CDR3 is TGCAGTGCTATGGACAGGGTGTCGGGCTACACCTTC. Its protein product is CSAMDRVSGYTF.

V gene TRBV5-5 combines with J gene TRBJ2-7; 8 bases align to TRBD1. This CDR3 has 15 amino acids. V was pared by 0 bases and J by 5 bases, with 7 bases of the junction left unmatched. Germline lookup yields CDR1 SGHKS and CDR2 YYEKEE (reference sequence). The CDR3 sequence: CASSLASRGLNEQYF. The CDR3, as DNA: TGTGCCAGCAGCTTGGCCTCCAGGGGGCTCAACGAGCAGTACTTC.

This chain joins TRBV7-2 and TRBJ2-7; 9 positions match TRBD2. The CDR3 length is 14 residues. V trimming: 5 bases; J trimming: 3 bases; junction bases outside the gene matches: 5. Looked up from germline, CDR1 is SGHTA and CDR2 is FQGNSA. The CDR3 coding sequence is TGTGCCAGCAGCGTTAGCGGGGGCCACTACGAGCAGTACTTC. It is translated as CASSVSGGHYEQYF.

This clonotype was observed a few times. The chain uses TRBV3-1 and TRBJ2-1; TRBD2 matches 8 bases. V shed 8 bases and J 4 bases; nucleotides not matched to a gene: 10. The CDR3 length is 15 residues. Germline-derived CDR1 and CDR2 are LGHDT and YNNKEL (reference sequence). CDR3 in amino acids: CASGLTGGAYNEQFF. The DNA of the CDR3 is TGTGCCAGCGGGTTAACGGGGGGGGCATACAATGAGCAGTTCTTC.

The chain uses TRBV7-2 and TRBJ1-3, with D maybe TRBD1 (6 bases). CDR1 SGHTA and CDR2 FQGNSA come from the germline V gene. CDR3 length: 15 residues. The ends were cut back, 3 bases at V and 3 bases at J, with 12 bases in the middle. CDR3 nucleotides: TGTGCCAGCAGCTTTGCGGGGGGACATGGAAACACCATATATTTT. Its translation: CASSFAGGHGNTIYF.

V and J are TRBV10-3 and TRBJ2-7; 8 bases line up with TRBD2. Trimming removed 0 bases from V and 6 bases from J; junction bases left unmatched: 13. This CDR3 has 17 residues. CDR1 and CDR2 (germline): ENHRY, SYGVKD. The CDR3 loop is CAISESIRTSWRSEQYF. CDR3 in DNA: TGTGCCATCAGTGAGTCGATCAGGACTAGCTGGAGAAGCGAGCAGTACTTC.

On this clonotype: A junction boundary mismatches the germline segment, possibly from a read error. V is TRBV6-2 or TRBV6-3 and J is TRBJ2-1; a weak D match, TRBD2 (5 bases). CDR1 and CDR2 (germline): MNHEY, SVGEGT. The CDR3 contains 16 residues. CDR3 residues: CASSRGGSPSYNDQFF. For the CDR3, the DNA is TGTGCCAGCAGTCGGGGTGGCTCCCCCTCCTACAATGATCAGTTCTTC.

V usage is TRBV7-9 and J usage is TRBJ2-1; 8 bases fit TRBD1. Trimming at V came to 1 base and at J to 8 bases, leaving 4 bases not matched to a gene. This CDR3 comprises 14 residues. Germline V gene data show CDR1 as SEHNR and CDR2 as FQNEAQ (reference sequence). The CDR3 loop is CASSLGTGIHEQFF. In DNA, the CDR3 is TGTGCCAGCAGCTTAGGGACAGGGATCCATGAGCAGTTCTTC.

In regard to this clonotype: A read error may produce the germline difference seen at one junction end. The chain uses TRBV5-1 and TRBJ1-1; 7 bases align to TRBD1. CDR1 and CDR2 from the germline V gene are SGHRS and YFSETQ. The CDR3 spans 13 residues. CDR3 protein: CTSSFRDSLEAFF. CDR3 sequence (DNA): TGCACCAGCAGCTTCCGGGACAGCCTCGAAGCTTTCTTT.

This clonotype was observed a handful of times. This chain links TRBV5-6 with TRBJ2-1, with TRBD2 matching 9 bases. The CDR3 totals 16 residues. The V segment lost 6 bases and the J segment 5 bases; nucleotides outside the gene matches: 12. In germline, CDR1 is SGHDT, CDR2 YYEEEE. CDR3 sequence reads: CASTSLTSGGNNEQFF. As DNA, the CDR3 is TGTGCCAGCACCTCCTTAACCAGCGGGGGGAACAATGAGCAGTTCTTC. Full variable domain (missing parts from reference TRBV5-6 and TRBJ2-1): DAGVTQSPTHLIKTRGQQVTLRCSPKSGHDTVSWYQQALGQGPQFIFQYYEEEERQRGNFPDRFSGHQFPNYSSELNVNALLLGDSALYLCASTSLTSGGNNEQFFGPGTRLTVL.

CDR3 amino acids: CASSREGRLSGANVLTF. CDR3 DNA: TGTGCCAGCAGCCGAGAAGGACGTCTCTCTGGGGCCAACGTCCTGACTTTC. This sequence joins TRBV4-2 and TRBJ2-6, with D hard to call. The germline V gene has CDR1 LGHNA and CDR2 YNFKEQ. CDR3 length: 17 residues. V gave up 4 bases and J gave up 0 bases, with 13 bases separating them.

This clonotype came up many times. This chain connects TRBV28 to TRBJ2-1; a weak D match, TRBD2 (5 bases). Germline V lookup: CDR1 MDHEN, CDR2 SYDVKM. The V end was cut by 1 base, the J end by 2 bases, with 12 bases between. This CDR3 comprises 16 residues. The CDR3 is CASSLFEGSTYNEQFF. For the CDR3, the DNA is TGTGCCAGCAGTTTATTTGAGGGTAGCACCTACAATGAGCAGTTCTTC.

This clonotype occurred a few times. The chain recombines TRBV3-1 with TRBJ2-3, with D tentatively TRBD2 (5 bases). The CDR3 is 15 amino acids. The V gene's germline CDR1 is LGHDT and CDR2 YNNKEL (reference sequence). The ends were cut back, 1 base at V and 5 bases at J, with 13 bases in the middle. CDR3 residues: CASSQVTGNGDTQYF. CDR3 nucleotide sequence: TGTGCCAGCAGCCAAGTTACGGGAAATGGAGATACGCAGTATTTT.

This chain links TRBV14 with TRBJ1-2; a weak D match, TRBD1 (5 bases). Germline V CDR1 and CDR2: SGHDN, FVKESK. V was clipped by 3 bases and J by 6 bases, with 20 bases between them. This CDR3 region has 16 residues. The CDR3: CASSQVSIGGAHGYTF. CDR3 nucleotides: TGTGCCAGCAGCCAGGTCTCAATCGGAGGGGCCCATGGCTACACCTTC.

The chain carries TRBV4-3 and TRBJ2-4, with a weak D call TRBD1 (5 bases). CDR3 size: 17 residues. The V end lost 0 bases, the J end lost 6 bases, and 18 bases lay between the germline ends. Germline CDR1 is LGHNA and CDR2 is YSLEER. Here the CDR3 DNA reads TGCGCCAGCAGCCAAGATAGGTCGGAAAACAGGCGAAACATTCAGTACTTC. Its protein product is CASSQDRSENRRNIQYF.

V usage is TRBV27 and J usage is TRBJ1-1; unclear D gene. Trimming removed 8 bases from V and 1 base from J, with 11 bases in between. This CDR3 is 13 amino acids long. The V gene's germline CDR1 is MNHEY and CDR2 SMNVEV (reference sequence). The CDR3 DNA is TGTGCCAGCGCTACCCACTGGAACACTGAAGCTTTCTTT. It codes for CASATHWNTEAFF.

V usage is TRBV20-1 and J usage is TRBJ2-3, with TRBD2 identical over 11 bases. This CDR3 spans 16 amino acids. The germline V gene encodes CDR1 DFQATT and CDR2 SNEGSKA (reference sequence). The ends lost 4 bases at V and 1 base at J; junction bases unmatched: 7. The CDR3: CSATPPGLAGTDTQYF. CDR3 DNA sequence: TGCAGTGCTACCCCACCGGGACTAGCGGGCACAGATACGCAGTATTTT.